Below, 24 T cell receptor beta chains from the same sample are listed, as sequenced in a study of T cells in Graves' hyperthyroidism and ophthalmopathy. The TCR beta CDR3 regions underwent amplification using RNA transcripts as the source. Researchers ran a first-round RT-PCR on the TCR CDR3 using the HTBI primer set. TCRdb recomputed calls from the multiplex PCR reads with MiXCR, one row per CDR3 protein. This sample has around 690,000 distinct CDR3 sequences, with 15% to 20% found just once. The sample consisted of blood. All receptors come from a man aged 50-59 years with Graves' hyperthyroidism.

This clonotype was recorded at least ten times. The rearrangement joins TRBV6-1 to TRBJ1-2, with 8 positions matching TRBD1. This CDR3 is built from 15 residues. The V gene's germline CDR1 is MNHNS and CDR2 SASEGT. The V segment lost 6 bases and the J segment 7 bases; nucleotides outside the gene matches: 13. CDR3 protein: CASRTDREIWSGYTF. The DNA for the CDR3 is TGTGCCAGCAGGACGGACAGGGAAATTTGGAGTGGCTACACCTTC.

As to this clonotype: This may arise from a read error, as a much more abundant clone is one base away. Since no conserved phenylalanine or tryptophan closes the CDR3, a read error is the likely cause. The chain links TRBV20-1 to TRBJ2-7; the match to TRBD2 covers 8 bases. In germline, CDR1 is DFQATT, CDR2 SNEGSKA (reference sequence). The CDR3 has 14 residues. The trim removed 0 bases at V and 5 bases at J, leaving 6 bases unmatched. CDR3 DNA sequence: TGCAGTGCTAGAGATAACGGGAGGGCCGACGAGCAGTACCTC. Protein: CSARDNGRADEQYL.

In its sample, this clonotype was seen many times. V and J are TRBV2 and TRBJ2-1; 12 positions match TRBD2. J was trimmed by 9 bases and V by 7 bases; bases with no gene match: 7. Germline CDR1 reads SNHLY; CDR2 reads FYNNEI. This CDR3 is built from 14 residues. CDR3 sequence: CASMSVTSGSEQFF. The CDR3 DNA is TGTGCCAGCATGTCCGTGACTAGCGGGAGTGAGCAGTTCTTC.

This clonotype was seen at least ten times. This chain's CDR3 is CASSQLYGYNEQFF. The CDR3 DNA follows: TGTGCCAGCAGCCAACTCTACGGCTACAATGAGCAGTTCTTC. This rearrangement joins TRBV14 to TRBJ2-1, with D hard to call. The germline V gene has CDR1 SGHDN and CDR2 FVKESK. V was clipped by 2 bases and J by 3 bases, with 8 bases between them. There are 14 residues in the CDR3. Full variable domain (missing parts from reference TRBV14 and TRBJ2-1): EAGVTQFPSHSVIEKGQTVTLRCDPISGHDNLYWYRRVMGKEIKFLLHFVKESKQDESGMPNNRFLAERTGGTYSTLKVQPAELEDSGVYFCASSQLYGYNEQFFGPGTRLTVL.

This clonotype was found a few times. The gene calls are TRBV4-1 and TRBJ2-1, with a tentative D call TRBD2 (5 bases). The CDR3 is 13 residues long. Germline-derived CDR1 and CDR2 are MGHRA and YSYEKL. V lost 6 bases to trimming and J lost 8 bases, with 14 bases between them. The chain's CDR3 is CASSTPGMDEQFF. In DNA, the CDR3 is TGCGCCAGCAGTACCCCGGGGATGGATGAGCAGTTCTTC.

The chain has TRBV5-6 and TRBJ2-5, with D possibly TRBD1 on 6 matching bases. V was cut by 2 bases and J by 4 bases, with 18 bases left in between. Germline V CDR1 and CDR2: SGHDT, YYEEEE. There are 16 residues in the CDR3. This chain's CDR3 is CASSFSYGTPRETQYF. Here the CDR3 DNA reads TGTGCCAGCAGCTTCTCCTACGGGACACCTCGAGAGACCCAGTACTTC.

This clonotype was seen a handful of times. The V gene is TRBV20-1, the J gene TRBJ1-4, with TRBD1 as a possible D gene (5 bases). CDR1 is DFQATT, CDR2 SNEGSKA, per germline (reference sequence). V lost 5 bases, J lost 6 bases, and 19 bases lay in between. The CDR3 is 15 residues long. The DNA for the CDR3 is TGCAGTGCTTTAGTCCGGGGCGCATGGGATGAAAAACTGTTTTTT. Translating gives CSALVRGAWDEKLFF.

The sample holds a few counts of this clonotype. V gene TRBV2 combines with J gene TRBJ2-7; 8 nucleotides match TRBD2. There are 15 residues in the CDR3. Trimming removed 3 bases from V and 0 bases from J; junction bases left unmatched: 4. CDR1 SNHLY and CDR2 FYNNEI come from the germline V gene. CDR3 loop: CASSDPSGSSYEQYF. As DNA, the CDR3 is TGTGCCAGCAGTGACCCAAGCGGGAGCTCCTACGAGCAGTACTTC.

This clonotype was seen a few times. The rearrangement links TRBV7-8 to TRBJ2-5, with D possibly matching TRBD2 (5 bases). This CDR3 contains 14 residues. Trimming removed 5 bases at V and 5 bases at J, with 15 bases between. Germline CDR1 reads SGHVS; CDR2 reads FQNEAQ. CDR3 sequence (DNA): TGTGCCAGCAGCACGTCCGGAGGCGGGGAGACCCAGTACTTC. Translating it yields CASSTSGGGETQYF.

A remark on this clonotype: No conserved phenylalanine or tryptophan is present at the end of the CDR3, so a read error is the likely explanation. V is TRBV20-1 and J is TRBJ2-7; D remains ambiguous. Trimming took 1 base from V and 6 from J, leaving 19 bases between them. The CDR3 contains 15 residues. CDR1 is DFQATT and CDR2 is SNEGSKA in the germline V gene (reference sequence). The CDR3 is CSARGRAFGPLEQYL. The DNA of the CDR3 is TGCAGTGCTAGAGGCCGGGCTTTTGGGCCTCTCGAGCAGTACCTC.

The chain has TRBV4-1 and TRBJ2-5; D perhaps matches TRBD1 (6 bases). Germline lookup yields CDR1 MGHRA and CDR2 YSYEKL. V lost 1 base and J lost 4, with 13 bases in between. This CDR3 contains 15 residues. The CDR3 DNA sequence: TGCGCCAGCAGCCAAGCTCCGGGCAGGGGAGAGACCCAGTACTTC. Protein product: CASSQAPGRGETQYF.

This clonotype appeared many times. The gene calls are TRBV10-3 and TRBJ1-4; TRBD1 matches 7 bases. The CDR3 is 13 amino acids. The V segment lost 10 bases and the J segment 3 bases; nucleotides outside the gene matches: 5. Germline V gives CDR1 ENHRY, CDR2 SYGVKD. In DNA form, the CDR3 reads TGTGCCAGCCAGGGGGTGGCTAATGAAAAACTGTTTTTT. Residues: CASQGVANEKLFF.

The chain's CDR3 is CASSEPRLAGLLTNTQYF. The CDR3 DNA reads as TGTGCCAGCAGTGAACCTAGGCTAGCGGGGCTGCTCACCAATACGCAGTATTTT. The V gene is TRBV25-1, the J gene TRBJ2-3, with TRBD2 identical over 9 bases. The CDR3 runs to 18 residues. J was trimmed by 7 bases and V by 2 bases; bases with no gene match: 16. Germline loops: CDR1 MGHDK, CDR2 SYGVNS.

This clonotype was seen repeatedly, ten times or more. J is TRBJ1-5 and V is TRBV7-8, with D tentatively TRBD1 (6 bases). This CDR3 region has 16 residues. CDR1 is SGHVS and CDR2 is FQNEAQ in the germline V gene. V was pared by 0 bases and J by 4 bases, with 13 bases between. The CDR3 reads CASSLASGEWNQPQHF. The CDR3 DNA reads as TGTGCCAGCAGCTTAGCTTCAGGGGAATGGAATCAGCCCCAGCATTTT. Using reference TRBV7-8 and TRBJ1-5 for the parts outside the CDR3, the full variable domain is GAGVSQSPRYKVAKRGQDVALRCDPISGHVSLFWYQQALGQGPEFLTYFQNEAQLDKSGLPSDRFFAERPEGSVSTLKIQRTQQEDSAVYLCASSLASGEWNQPQHFGDGTRLSIL.

In this sample, this clonotype turned up many times. V gene TRBV7-3 combines with J gene TRBJ2-1, with D uncertain. Trimming removed 5 bases at V and 7 bases at J, with 12 bases between. This CDR3 has 13 residues. Germline CDR1 is SGHTA and CDR2 is FQGTGA. The CDR3 DNA reads as TGTGCCAGCAGCCCCCCGGGCCAAAATGAGCAGTTCTTC. Its translation: CASSPPGQNEQFF.

At least ten counts were recorded for this clonotype. This chain links TRBV27 with TRBJ2-1; possibly TRBD2 for D (5 bases). Germline CDR1 MNHEY, CDR2 SMNVEV (reference sequence). V was shortened by 5 bases and J by 1 base, with 6 bases between the two germline ends. This CDR3 comprises 13 residues. The CDR3, as DNA: TGTGCCAGCAGTCGGACTTCCTACAATGAGCAGTTCTTC. It translates to CASSRTSYNEQFF.

The chain links TRBV29-1 to TRBJ2-2; D uncertain. Per the germline V gene, CDR1 is SQVTM and CDR2 is ANQGSEA. The CDR3 runs 11 residues. Trimming cost V 5 bases and J 3 bases, with 4 bases left between them. DNA of the CDR3: TGCAGCGTTAGGGACACCGGGGAGCTGTTTTTT. Protein sequence: CSVRDTGELFF.

This clonotype was picked up one time. The chain couples TRBV5-1 to TRBJ1-4; possibly TRBD1 for D (5 bases). Germline V gives CDR1 SGHRS, CDR2 YFSETQ. The CDR3 runs to 14 residues. Trimming stripped 2 bases from V and 3 bases from J, with 8 bases between. The CDR3 DNA sequence: TGCGCCAGCAGCTTACAGGCTCCTAATGAAAAACTGTTTTTT. It is translated as CASSLQAPNEKLFF.

This clonotype has more than one count but fewer than ten. V is TRBV19 and J is TRBJ1-1, with TRBD1 matching over 7 bases. This CDR3 has 15 amino acids. Trimming removed 6 bases from V and 0 bases from J; junction bases left unmatched: 7. CDR1 and CDR2 from the germline V gene are LNHDA and SQIVND (reference sequence). The CDR3: CASRSYGQVNTEAFF. CDR3 coding DNA: TGTGCCAGTAGGTCATACGGACAGGTGAACACTGAAGCTTTCTTT.

Concerning this clonotype itself: This CDR3 fails to terminate in the conserved phenylalanine or tryptophan, so it likely reflects a read error. This chain uses TRBV20-1 with TRBJ2-1, with TRBD2 matching over 9 bases. This CDR3 region has 14 residues. Germline trimming cut 5 bases from V and 2 bases from J; bases unmatched to any gene: 4. Germline V CDR1 and CDR2: DFQATT, SNEGSKA (reference sequence). The CDR3 protein is CSAALAGPYNEQFY. The CDR3 nucleotides are TGCAGTGCTGCCCTAGCGGGGCCCTACAATGAGCAGTTCTAC.

This chain connects TRBV20-1 to TRBJ2-5; no clear D gene. The V and J ends lost 1 base and 4 bases respectively, with 16 bases between them. The CDR3 is made up of 15 amino acids. Germline lookup yields CDR1 DFQATT and CDR2 SNEGSKA (reference sequence). This CDR3 is CSARGRHSSGETQYF. CDR3 sequence (DNA): TGCAGTGCTAGAGGGCGCCACTCGAGTGGAGAGACCCAGTACTTC.

V usage is TRBV9 and J usage is TRBJ1-2, with 10 bases aligning to TRBD1. CDR3 length: 16 residues. Germline assignment: CDR1 SGDLS and CDR2 YYNGEE. V trimming: 4 bases; J trimming: 6 bases; junction bases outside the gene matches: 12. CDR3 in amino acids: CASSLQLWGQGNGYTF. As DNA, the CDR3 is TGTGCCAGCAGCCTCCAGCTCTGGGGACAGGGGAATGGCTACACCTTC. Variable domain in full (rest from reference TRBV9 and TRBJ1-2): DSGVTQTPKHLITATGQRVTLRCSPRSGDLSVYWYQQSLDQGLQFLIQYYNGEERAKGNILERFSAQQFPDLHSELNLSSLELGDSALYFCASSLQLWGQGNGYTFGSGTRLTVV.

This clonotype was picked up many times. V gene TRBV5-1 combines with J gene TRBJ1-1; D unresolved. The germline CDR1 and CDR2 sequences are SGHRS and YFSETQ. The CDR3 spans 15 residues. The V end was cut by 1 base, the J end by 5 bases, with 15 bases between. The CDR3 sequence is CASSLSDPGQTEAFF. The CDR3 DNA reads TGCGCCAGCAGCTTGTCGGACCCTGGGCAGACTGAAGCTTTCTTT.

The chain has TRBV7-9 and TRBJ2-7; weak D call: TRBD1 (6 bases). Germline CDR1 and CDR2: SEHNR and FQNEAQ (reference sequence). V was pared by 2 bases and J by 6 bases, with 8 bases between. The CDR3 is 12 amino acids. The CDR3: CASSLIGGEQYF. In DNA form, the CDR3 reads TGTGCCAGCAGCTTAATAGGGGGCGAGCAGTACTTC.